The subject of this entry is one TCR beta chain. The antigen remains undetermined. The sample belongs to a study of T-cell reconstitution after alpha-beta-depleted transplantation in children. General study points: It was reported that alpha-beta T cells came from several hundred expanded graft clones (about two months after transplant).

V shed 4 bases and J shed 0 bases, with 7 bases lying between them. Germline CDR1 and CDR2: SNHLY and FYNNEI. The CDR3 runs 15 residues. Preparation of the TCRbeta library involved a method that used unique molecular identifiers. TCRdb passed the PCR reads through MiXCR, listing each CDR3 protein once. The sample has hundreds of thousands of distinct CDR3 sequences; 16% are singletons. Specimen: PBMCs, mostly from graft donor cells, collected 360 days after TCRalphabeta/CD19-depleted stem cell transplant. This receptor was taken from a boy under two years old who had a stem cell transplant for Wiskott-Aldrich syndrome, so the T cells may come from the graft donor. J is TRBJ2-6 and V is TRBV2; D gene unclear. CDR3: CASSGLLSGANVLTF. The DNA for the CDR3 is TGTGCCAGCAGTGGGTTACTCTCTGGGGCCAACGTCCTGACTTTC.